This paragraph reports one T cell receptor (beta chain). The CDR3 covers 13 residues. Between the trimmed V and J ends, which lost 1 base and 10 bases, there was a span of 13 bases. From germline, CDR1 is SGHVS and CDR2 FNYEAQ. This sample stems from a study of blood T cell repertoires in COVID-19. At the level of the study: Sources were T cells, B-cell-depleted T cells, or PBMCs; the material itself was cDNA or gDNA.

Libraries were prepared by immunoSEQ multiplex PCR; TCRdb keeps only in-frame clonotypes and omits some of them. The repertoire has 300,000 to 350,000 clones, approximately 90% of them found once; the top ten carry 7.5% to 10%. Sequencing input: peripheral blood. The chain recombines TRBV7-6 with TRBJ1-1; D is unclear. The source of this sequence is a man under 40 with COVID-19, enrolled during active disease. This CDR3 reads CASSLGGGGLAFF. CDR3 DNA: TGTGCCAGCAGCTTAGGGGGAGGAGGGCTAGCTTTCTTT.